These 27 T cell receptor beta chains share one sample of origin, sequenced in a study of CD8+CD57+ T cells in acquired aplastic anemia. Patients who underwent sequencing had shown CD8+CD57+ cell expansion by flow cytometry. For CDR3 and TCR beta VDJ profiling, genomic DNA was the template used. TCRdb passed the reads through MiXCR, listing each CDR3 protein once. The repertoire includes fewer than 250,000 distinct CDR3 sequences, around 45% of them detected once, and 7% to 9.5% sits in the top ten. The sample comprised sorted CD4+, CD8+, or CD8+CD57+ T cells (not recorded which) from PBMCs. These receptors all come from a human donor with aplastic anemia.

This chain's CDR3 is CASSFVVMGSPLHF. The CDR3 DNA sequence: TGTGCCAGCAGTTTCGTGGTCATGGGTTCACCCCTCCACTTT. This chain uses TRBV12-3 or TRBV12-4 with TRBJ1-6; no clear D gene. The CDR3 length is 14 residues. V was shortened by 3 bases and J by 9 bases, with 12 bases between the two germline ends.

At least ten counts were recorded for this clonotype. The chain employs TRBV7-8 and TRBJ1-1; 9 bases are a match to TRBD1. The CDR3 is 15 amino acids. Germline V CDR1 and CDR2: SGHVS, FQNEAQ. Losses at the gene ends were 5 bases for V and 4 bases for J; bases not matched to a gene: 8. This CDR3 reads CASSPWTGDGTEAFF. The CDR3, as DNA: TGTGCCAGCAGCCCCTGGACAGGGGACGGCACTGAAGCTTTCTTT.

The table lists this clonotype with many counts. The rearrangement uses TRBV9 and TRBJ1-1, with D hard to call. This CDR3 region has 13 residues. V lost 0 bases and J 6 bases, leaving 9 bases between the germline ends. CDR1 is SGDLS and CDR2 is YYNGEE in the germline V gene. CDR3 in amino acids: CASSVAWSAEAFF. CDR3 sequence (DNA): TGTGCCAGCAGCGTAGCGTGGTCGGCTGAAGCTTTCTTT. The full variable domain, completed using reference TRBV9 and TRBJ1-1, is DSGVTQTPKHLITATGQRVTLRCSPRSGDLSVYWYQQSLDQGLQFLIQYYNGEERAKGNILERFSAQQFPDLHSELNLSSLELGDSALYFCASSVAWSAEAFFGQGTRLTVV.

This chain joins TRBV20-1 and TRBJ2-5; D may be TRBD1 (6 bases). The CDR3 runs to 14 residues. Germline CDR1 reads DFQATT; CDR2 reads SNEGSKA (reference sequence). This CDR3 is CSVQRQAAAETQYF. The CDR3 nucleotides are TGCAGCGTACAGAGACAGGCCGCGGCAGAGACCCAGTACTTC.

This clonotype was seen at least ten times. The V and J genes are TRBV9 and TRBJ2-2, with D tentatively TRBD2 (6 bases). The length of the CDR3 is 14 residues. Deletions cut 6 bases from V and 3 bases from J, with 12 bases between. Germline lookup yields CDR1 SGDLS and CDR2 YYNGEE. The CDR3 DNA reads as TGTGCCAGCAACCCCAGCGGGCACACCGGGGAGCTGTTTTTT. Its translation is CASNPSGHTGELFF.

This clonotype was seen ten or more times. The chain couples TRBV10-3 to TRBJ1-6; TRBD1 agrees at 7 bases. CDR3 length equals 17 residues. V was clipped by 10 bases and J by 4 bases; unmatched bases: 16. Germline-derived CDR1 and CDR2 are ENHRY and SYGVKD. Here the CDR3 reads CATWGADREGYNSPLHF. The CDR3 region has the DNA TGTGCCACCTGGGGAGCAGACAGGGAAGGGTATAATTCACCCCTCCACTTT.

V and J are TRBV5-5 and TRBJ1-1; 12 bases align to TRBD1. The germline V gene has CDR1 SGHKS and CDR2 YYEKEE (reference sequence). The CDR3 extends over 15 amino acids. The V segment lost 5 bases and the J segment 10 bases; nucleotides outside the gene matches: 12. The CDR3 nucleotides are TGTGCCAGCAGGCTTACCGGGACAGGGGGCTGGGGAGCTTTCTTT. Protein product: CASRLTGTGGWGAFF.

The chain recombines TRBV10-3 with TRBJ1-2; D perhaps matches TRBD1 (6 bases). V gave up 4 bases and J gave up 3 bases, with 12 bases separating them. Per the germline V gene, CDR1 is ENHRY and CDR2 is SYGVKD. This CDR3 contains 14 residues. The CDR3 bases are TGTGCCATCAGTGGGACAGACTATTACTATGGCTACACCTTC. It is translated as CAISGTDYYYGYTF.

This clonotype was detected many times. The gene calls are TRBV9 and TRBJ2-7; D is perhaps TRBD1 (6 bases). V gave up 4 bases and J gave up 0 bases, with 14 bases separating them. The CDR3 runs to 15 residues. Germline CDR1 reads SGDLS; CDR2 reads YYNGEE. CDR3: CASSPRGGVSYEQYF. CDR3 bases: TGTGCCAGCAGCCCCAGAGGGGGAGTCTCCTACGAGCAGTACTTC.

In its sample, this clonotype was seen many times. The chain has TRBV19 and TRBJ1-5, with 8 nucleotides matching TRBD1. The ends lost 10 bases at V and 0 bases at J; junction bases unmatched: 5. This CDR3 has 14 amino acids. Germline CDR1 and CDR2: LNHDA and SQIVND (reference sequence). This CDR3 reads CATTGGYSNQPQHF. The CDR3 nucleotides are TGTGCCACCACAGGGGGGTATAGCAATCAGCCCCAGCATTTT.

This clonotype has more than one count but fewer than ten. V is TRBV5-1 and J is TRBJ1-2, with 10 bases aligning to TRBD1. The V and J ends lost 4 bases and 8 bases, in that order; junction bases with no gene match: 2. Germline values: CDR1 SGHRS, CDR2 YFSETQ. The CDR3 sequence is 12 residues long. CDR3 nucleotides: TGCGCCAGCAGCCGGGACAGGGGAGGCTACACCTTC. Protein: CASSRDRGGYTF. Variable domain in full (rest from reference TRBV5-1 and TRBJ1-2): KAGVTQTPRYLIKTRGQQVTLSCSPISGHRSVSWYQQTPGQGLQFLFEYFSETQRNKGNFPGRFSGRQFSNSRSEMNVSTLELGDSALYLCASSRDRGGYTFGSGTRLTVV.

This clonotype was seen many times. V is TRBV6-5 and J is TRBJ2-6, with D unresolved. Germline V lookup: CDR1 MNHEY, CDR2 SVGAGI. Trimming stripped 10 bases from V and 0 bases from J, with 10 bases between. The CDR3 is 14 residues long. The DNA for the CDR3 is TGTGCCACCCGCCAATACTCTGGGGCCAACGTCCTGACTTTC. The encoded protein is CATRQYSGANVLTF.

This clonotype was observed at least ten times. This chain links TRBV5-1 with TRBJ1-5; a possible D gene is TRBD1 (6 bases). CDR1 is SGHRS and CDR2 is YFSETQ in the germline V gene. The V gene lost 7 bases and the J gene lost 3 bases, with 14 bases spanning the gap. The CDR3 totals 14 residues. CDR3 sequence reads: CASSASGANQPQHF. CDR3 DNA sequence: TGCGCCAGCTCCGCGTCGGGGGCCAATCAGCCCCAGCATTTT. The variable domain in full, with the rest retrieved from reference TRBV5-1 and TRBJ1-5, is KAGVTQTPRYLIKTRGQQVTLSCSPISGHRSVSWYQQTPGQGLQFLFEYFSETQRNKGNFPGRFSGRQFSNSRSEMNVSTLELGDSALYLCASSASGANQPQHFGDGTRLSIL.

The rearrangement uses TRBV29-1 and TRBJ1-1; tentatively, D is TRBD1 (5 bases). The germline V gene encodes CDR1 SQVTM and CDR2 ANQGSEA. The CDR3 has 14 amino acids. The V end lost 5 bases, the J end lost 1 base, and 14 bases lay between the germline ends. The CDR3 sequence is CSVPRRGENTEAFF. In nucleotides, the CDR3 is TGCAGCGTTCCCCGGAGGGGAGAGAACACTGAAGCTTTCTTT.

This clonotype was seen only a few times. V is TRBV7-2 and J is TRBJ2-7, with TRBD1 identical over 9 bases. Trimming cost V 0 bases and J 6 bases; bases outside gene matches: 9. The CDR3 loop spans 16 amino acids. Germline loops: CDR1 SGHTA, CDR2 FQGNSA. The CDR3 bases are TGTGCCAGCAGCTTAGCGGGAATACAGGGGGCCACCGAGCAGTACTTC. Its translation: CASSLAGIQGATEQYF.

As for this clonotype: A much more abundant neighbour one base away suggests this may be a read error. The gene calls are TRBV6-5 and TRBJ2-5; TRBD1 matches at 8 bases. This CDR3 contains 15 residues. The germline gives CDR1 MNHEY, CDR2 SVGAGI. Germline trimming cut 2 bases from V and 2 bases from J; bases unmatched to any gene: 4. This chain's CDR3 is CASSYAGGTQETQYF. CDR3 coding DNA: TGTGCCAGCAGTTACGCAGGGGGCACTCAAGAGACCCAGTACTTC.

This clonotype was found a few times. The V gene is TRBV2, the J gene TRBJ1-1; D is unresolved. Trimming cost V 3 bases and J 1 base, with 6 bases left between them. CDR1 and CDR2 (germline): SNHLY, FYNNEI. The CDR3 contains 13 residues. Here the CDR3 DNA reads TGTGCCAGCAGTGAGTTGGAGAACACTGAAGCTTTCTTT. This sequence encodes CASSELENTEAFF.

This clonotype was counted ten times or more. The chain carries TRBV6-6 and TRBJ2-7; 9 nucleotides agree with TRBD2. Trimming at V came to 2 bases and at J to 5 bases, leaving 4 bases not matched to a gene. The CDR3 covers 14 residues. From germline, CDR1 is MNHNY and CDR2 SVGAGI (reference sequence). This chain's CDR3 is CASSYVTSGNEQYF. In DNA form, the CDR3 reads TGTGCCAGCAGTTACGTGACTAGCGGTAACGAGCAGTACTTC.

Here the CDR3 reads CASSVASGGYYGYTF. The CDR3 nucleotides are TGTGCCAGCAGCGTAGCTTCTGGGGGTTACTATGGCTACACCTTC. V is TRBV9 and J is TRBJ1-2; weak D call: TRBD1 (5 bases). The CDR3 length is 15 residues. V lost 0 bases, J lost 3 bases, and 12 bases lay in between. The germline V gene encodes CDR1 SGDLS and CDR2 YYNGEE.

The rearrangement links TRBV7-2 to TRBJ2-3; 8 nucleotides agree with TRBD2. V shed 7 bases and J 3 bases; nucleotides not matched to a gene: 12. This CDR3 is built from 16 residues. Germline loops: CDR1 SGHTA, CDR2 FQGNSA. The CDR3 loop is CASNSLRGGQTDTQYF. The CDR3 bases are TGTGCCAGCAATAGTCTTCGCGGGGGGCAGACAGATACGCAGTATTTT. Supplemented by reference TRBV7-2 and TRBJ2-3, the full variable domain reads GAGVSQSPSNKVTEKGKDVELRCDPISGHTALYWYRQSLGQGLEFLIYFQGNSAPDKSGLPSDRFSAERTGGSVSTLTIQRTQQEDSAVYLCASNSLRGGQTDTQYFGPGTRLTVL.

Comment on this clonotype: The conserved closing phenylalanine or tryptophan is absent in this CDR3, likely reflecting a read error. This chain uses TRBV20-1 with TRBJ2-5; 13 positions match TRBD2. Germline loops: CDR1 DFQATT, CDR2 SNEGSKA (reference sequence). This CDR3 is built from 14 residues. Germline trimming cut 3 bases from V and 4 bases from J; bases unmatched to any gene: 2. The CDR3 spells CSASRTSGGETQYL. The CDR3 nucleotides are TGCAGTGCTAGCAGGACTAGCGGGGGAGAGACCCAGTACCTC.

This clonotype was seen a few times. J is TRBJ1-1 and V is TRBV7-2, with D uncertain. Trimming cost V 3 bases and J 7 bases, with 12 bases left between them. There are 13 residues in the CDR3. Germline values: CDR1 SGHTA, CDR2 FQGNSA. The CDR3, as DNA: TGTGCCAGCAGCTTTGGTACACCAGATGAAGCTTTCTTT. This gives the protein CASSFGTPDEAFF.

This clonotype was seen a few times. The CDR3 coding sequence is TGTGCCTGGAGTGTAAGCGGAGTTGAAGCTTTCTTT. Amino acids: CAWSVSGVEAFF. The chain has TRBV30 and TRBJ1-1; D is undetermined. V lost 0 bases and J lost 7, with 9 bases in between. This CDR3 is built from 12 residues. Per the germline V gene, CDR1 is GTSNPN and CDR2 is SVGIG (reference sequence). Full variable domain (outside the CDR3, taken from reference TRBV30 and TRBJ1-1): SQTIHQWPATLVQPVGSPLSLECTVEGTSNPNLYWYRQAAGRGLQLLFYSVGIGQISSEVPQNLSASRPQDRQFILSSKKLLLSDSGFYLCAWSVSGVEAFFGQGTRLTVV.

J is TRBJ2-3 and V is TRBV11-2; D possibly uses TRBD1 or TRBD2 (5 bases each). V was clipped by 5 bases and J by 4 bases, with 16 bases between them. CDR1 and CDR2 from the germline V gene are SGHAT and FQNNGV. This CDR3 is built from 15 residues. As DNA, the CDR3 is TGTGCCAGCAGCCAAGTTCCGGGGCTGCCAGATACGCAGTATTTT. This gives the protein CASSQVPGLPDTQYF.

As regards this clonotype: This likely comes from a read error, as the CDR3 has no conserved phenylalanine or tryptophan at its end. Because the CDR3's place on the DNA is in doubt, the DNA is left out and the CDR3 is given as listed by TCRdb. The chain uses TRBV24-1 and TRBJ1-2. The length of the CDR3 is 8 amino acids, counting both ends. Germline loops: CDR1 KGHDR, CDR2 SFDVKD. The CDR3 region is CATSDDIY.

This clonotype was seen only a few times. The V and J genes are TRBV4-1 and TRBJ2-5; 12 positions match TRBD2. J lost 4 bases, V lost 2 bases, and 5 bases had no gene match. Germline values: CDR1 MGHRA, CDR2 YSYEKL. The CDR3 has 16 amino acids. The CDR3 sequence is CASSQRLAGVLETQYF. The CDR3 nucleotides are TGCGCCAGCAGCCAAAGACTAGCGGGAGTTCTAGAGACCCAGTACTTC.

In this sample, this clonotype turned up a few times. Since a much larger clone is just one base distant, this may be a read error. The chain links TRBV12-3 or TRBV12-4 to TRBJ1-2; D is unresolved. V gave up 2 bases and J gave up 6 bases, with 4 bases separating them. CDR3 length: 11 amino acids. The CDR3 DNA is TGTGCCAGCAGTTTATGGGATGGCTACACCTTC. Encoded protein: CASSLWDGYTF.